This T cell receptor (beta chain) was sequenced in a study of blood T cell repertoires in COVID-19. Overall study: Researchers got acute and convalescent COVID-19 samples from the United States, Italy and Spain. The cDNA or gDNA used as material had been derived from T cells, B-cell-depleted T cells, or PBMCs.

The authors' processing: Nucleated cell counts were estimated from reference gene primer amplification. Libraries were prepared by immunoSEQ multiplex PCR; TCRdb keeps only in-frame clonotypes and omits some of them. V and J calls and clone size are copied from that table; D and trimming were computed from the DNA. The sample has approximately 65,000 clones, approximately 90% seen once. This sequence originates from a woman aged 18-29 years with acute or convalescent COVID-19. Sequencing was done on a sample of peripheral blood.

The CDR3 spells CASSTSRSSTDTQYF. The CDR3 DNA reads as TGCGCCAGCAGCACTAGCCGGTCTAGCACAGATACGCAGTATTTT. The chain links TRBV4-1 to TRBJ2-3; tentative D call: TRBD2 (6 bases). Per germline, CDR1 MGHRA and CDR2 YSYEKL. Trimming left V 5 bases short and J 0 bases short, with 12 bases between. This CDR3 is 15 amino acids long.